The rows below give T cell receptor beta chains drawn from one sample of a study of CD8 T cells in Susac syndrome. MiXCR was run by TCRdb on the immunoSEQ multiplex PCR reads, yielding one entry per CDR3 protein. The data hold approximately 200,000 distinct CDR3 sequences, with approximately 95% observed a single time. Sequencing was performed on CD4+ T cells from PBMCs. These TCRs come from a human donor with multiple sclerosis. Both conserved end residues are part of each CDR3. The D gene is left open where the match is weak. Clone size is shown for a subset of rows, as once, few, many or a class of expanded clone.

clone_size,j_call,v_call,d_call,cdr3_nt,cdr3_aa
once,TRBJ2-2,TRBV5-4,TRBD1,TGTGCCATCCACCCCCAGGGGGCGGGCACCGGGGAGCTGTTTTTT,CAIHPQGAGTGELFF
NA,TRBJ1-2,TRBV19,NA,TGTGCCAGTAAGGTCGGCTATGGCTACACCTTC,CASKVGYGYTF
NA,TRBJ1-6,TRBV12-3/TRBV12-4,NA,TGTGCCAGCAGTTCGTACAGGGCAGATAATTCACCCCTCCACTTT,CASSSYRADNSPLHF
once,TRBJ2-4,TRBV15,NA,TGTGCCACCAGCCTCCGGGGGGCGGGTGTAAACATTCAGTACTTC,CATSLRGAGVNIQYF
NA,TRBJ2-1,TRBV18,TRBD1,TGTGCCAGCTCACCTGGGACAGGGGAAAACAATGAGCAGTTCTTC,CASSPGTGENNEQFF
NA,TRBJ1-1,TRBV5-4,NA,TGTGCCAGCAGCTTGGGGACGTGGGACACTGAAGCTTTCTTT,CASSLGTWDTEAFF
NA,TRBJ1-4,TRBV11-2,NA,TGTGCCAGCACCCCTCAAAGGGATAATGAAAAACTGTTTTTT,CASTPQRDNEKLFF
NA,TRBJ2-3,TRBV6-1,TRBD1,TGTGCCAGCAGACAACCTCCGGACAGGGGGGGGACAGATACGCAGTATTTT,CASRQPPDRGGTDTQYF
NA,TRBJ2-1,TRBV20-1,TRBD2,TGCAGTGGTAGCGGGGGAAATTACAATGAGCAGTTCTTC,CSGSGGNYNEQFF
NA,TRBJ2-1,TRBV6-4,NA,TGTGCCAGCAGTGACAATGAGCAGTTCTTC,CASSDNEQFF
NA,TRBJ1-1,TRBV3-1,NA,TGTGCCAGCAGCCAAAGACGGGAAGCTTTCTTT,CASSQRREAFF
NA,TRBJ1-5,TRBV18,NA,TGTGCCAGCTCACCACCTGGGGGGGCGAGTAGCAATCAGCCCCAGCATTTT,CASSPPGGASSNQPQHF
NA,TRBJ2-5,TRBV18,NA,TGTGCCAGCTCATCTTTTGAAGGCCGGGGAGAGACCCAGTACTTC,CASSSFEGRGETQYF
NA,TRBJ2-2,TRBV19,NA,TGTGCCAGTAGTATACAACGGACCGGGGAGCTGTTTTTT,CASSIQRTGELFF
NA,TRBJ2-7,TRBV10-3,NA,TGTGCCATCAGGGACGGATACTACGAGCAGTACTTC,CAIRDGYYEQYF
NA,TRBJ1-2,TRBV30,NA,TGTGCCTGGAGTGCGACGAGAGGCTACACCTTC,CAWSATRGYTF
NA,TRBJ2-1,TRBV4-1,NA,TGCGCCAGCAGCCCGTTATCCTACGGGGGTGAGCAGTTCTTC,CASSPLSYGGEQFF
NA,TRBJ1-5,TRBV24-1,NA,TGTGCCACCAGTGATTCTAGCAATCAGCCCCAGCATTTT,CATSDSSNQPQHF
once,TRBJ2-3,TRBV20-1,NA,TGCAGTGCTGCAACCGGGACAGCGGACTACCCAAGGCAGTATTTT,CSAATGTADYPRQYF
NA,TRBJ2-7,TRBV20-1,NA,TGCAGTGCTAGCCCTTTTCTCCAGGTGGCAGGCGACTCCTACGAGCAGTACTTC,CSASPFLQVAGDSYEQYF
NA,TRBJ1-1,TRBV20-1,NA,TGCAGTGCTTCGGACAGCCGCCAGGTCACTGAAGCTTTCTTT,CSASDSRQVTEAFF
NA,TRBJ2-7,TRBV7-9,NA,TGTGCCAGCAGCCGAGTTGTCCCTGGGGCTTACGAGCAGTACTTC,CASSRVVPGAYEQYF
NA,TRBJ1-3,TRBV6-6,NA,TGTGCCAGCAGTTTGAAGTCCCCGAGCTCTGGAAACACCATATATTTT,CASSLKSPSSGNTIYF
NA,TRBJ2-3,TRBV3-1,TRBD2,TGTGCCAGCAGCCTGGGGGGAGGGTTGGCAGATACGCAGTATTTT,CASSLGGGLADTQYF
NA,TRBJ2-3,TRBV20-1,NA,TGCAGTGCTGCAGTATCTAGCACAGATACGCAGTATTTT,CSAAVSSTDTQYF
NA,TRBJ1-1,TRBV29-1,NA,TGCAGCGCTCGAATCAGAGGTGCCAGTAGGTCTTTCTTT,CSARIRGASRSFF
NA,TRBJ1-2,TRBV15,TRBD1,TGTGCCACCAGCAGCCGAACAGGGGTCTATGGCTACACCTTC,CATSSRTGVYGYTF
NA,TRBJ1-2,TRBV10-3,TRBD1,TGTGCCACCCAGGGGGCCCCGGTTGACTATGGCTACACCTTC,CATQGAPVDYGYTF
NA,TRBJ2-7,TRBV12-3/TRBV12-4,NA,TGTGCCAGCAGTTTAAAGGGGGGGTCCGAGCAGTACTTC,CASSLKGGSEQYF
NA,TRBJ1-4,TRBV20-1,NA,TGCAGTGCTGGGACAAGTCATAAAGAAAAACTGTTTTTT,CSAGTSHKEKLFF
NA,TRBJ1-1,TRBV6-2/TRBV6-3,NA,TGTGCCAGCAGGCCACATGTTCTGAACACTGAAGCTTTCTTT,CASRPHVLNTEAFF
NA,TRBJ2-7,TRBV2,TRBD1,TGTGCCACCGGGACAGGGAGCAACGAGCAGTACTTC,CATGTGSNEQYF
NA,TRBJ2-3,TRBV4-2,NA,TGTGCCAGCAGCCAAGATGGGACCACCACAGATACGCAGTATTTT,CASSQDGTTTDTQYF
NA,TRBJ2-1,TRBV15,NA,TGTGCCACCAGCGGGGGTAAAATCTCCTACAATGAGCAGTTCTTC,CATSGGKISYNEQFF
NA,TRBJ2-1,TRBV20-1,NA,TGCAGTGCTAGAGAGGGGACTCAATCCCCGTTCTTC,CSAREGTQSPFF
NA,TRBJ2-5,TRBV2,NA,TGTGCCAGCAGTGGTAAACAGCGGCAAGAGACCCAGTACTTC,CASSGKQRQETQYF
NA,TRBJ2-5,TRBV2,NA,TGTGCCAGCAGCCCTTACGGTCTCGAGGAGACCCAGTACTTC,CASSPYGLEETQYF
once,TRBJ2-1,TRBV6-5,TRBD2,TGTGCCAGCAGCCGGGGGGGCGCTCCCTACAATGAGCAGTTCTTC,CASSRGGAPYNEQFF
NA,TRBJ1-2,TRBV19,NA,TGTGCCAGTAGTATAGTAGGGTTTAACTATGGCTACACCTTC,CASSIVGFNYGYTF
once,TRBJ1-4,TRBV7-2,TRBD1,TGTGCCAGCAGCACGGACAGGGGTAATGAAAAACTGTTTTTT,CASSTDRGNEKLFF
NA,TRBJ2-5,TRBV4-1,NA,TGCGCCAGCAGTCCGACCCTTTTGGGGGGCCAAGAGACCCAGTACTTC,CASSPTLLGGQETQYF
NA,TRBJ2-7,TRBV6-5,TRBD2,TGTGCCAGCAGCCCAATAGCGGGGGGTTCCGAGCAGTACTTC,CASSPIAGGSEQYF
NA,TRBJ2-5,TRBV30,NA,TGTGCCTGGAGTGGAGGGCCGGGACACCACCAAGAGACCCAGTACTTC,CAWSGGPGHHQETQYF
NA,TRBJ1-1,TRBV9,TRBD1,TGTGCCAGCAGCGTTCACCCCCAGGGGGCTACGAACACTGAAGCTTTCTTT,CASSVHPQGATNTEAFF
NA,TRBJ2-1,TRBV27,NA,TGTGCCAGCAGTTTATGGGGAGATAGATACAATGAGCAGTTCTTC,CASSLWGDRYNEQFF
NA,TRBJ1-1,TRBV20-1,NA,TGCAGTGCGGGGGAACTGAACACTGAAGCTTTCTTT,CSAGELNTEAFF
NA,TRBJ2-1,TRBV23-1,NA,TGCGCCAGCAGTCAACTCCAGACAGGCTTCAAGCATTATGAGCAGTTCTTC,CASSQLQTGFKHYEQFF
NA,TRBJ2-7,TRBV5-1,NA,TGCGCCAGCAGTGAACAGCACTACGAGCAGTACTTC,CASSEQHYEQYF